The 15 T cell receptor beta chains reported below all come from one sample, sequenced in a study of blood T cell repertoires in COVID-19. Clones were sequenced by immunoSEQ multiplex PCR, and TCRdb holds only the in-frame ones, with some missing. Of hundreds of thousands of clones listed, approximately 90% are singletons. The sample consisted of peripheral blood. These receptors all come from a man between 18 and 29 years old with active or convalescent COVID-19.

V gene TRBV5-1 combines with J gene TRBJ2-7; the match to TRBD2 covers 15 bases. The ends lost 1 base at V and 6 bases at J; junction bases unmatched: 14. The CDR3 contains 19 residues. CDR1 and CDR2 (germline): SGHRS, YFSETQ. Here the CDR3 DNA reads TGCGCCAGCAGCTTGTTAGGACTAGCGGGAGGGCCTAGTCTCATCGAGCAGTACTTC. Protein sequence: CASSLLGLAGGPSLIEQYF.

This chain uses TRBV7-9 with TRBJ1-2, with 7 nucleotides matching TRBD1. Germline CDR1 reads SEHNR; CDR2 reads FQNEAQ (reference sequence). V lost 4 bases to trimming and J lost 2 bases; unmatched junction nucleotides: 13. This CDR3 contains 17 residues. Here the CDR3 DNA reads TGTGCCAGCAGCTCACGACAGGGCAGTAATTCGAACTATGGCTACACCTTC. Translation gives CASSSRQGSNSNYGYTF.

The chain links TRBV25-1 to TRBJ1-4; 8 bases are shared with TRBD1. The V segment lost 4 bases and the J segment 8 bases; nucleotides outside the gene matches: 9. This CDR3 has 15 residues. Germline V gives CDR1 MGHDK, CDR2 SYGVNS. The CDR3 sequence: CASSVPGQVEEKLFF. DNA for the CDR3: TGTGCCAGCAGTGTGCCGGGACAGGTGGAAGAAAAACTGTTTTTT.

V gene TRBV13 combines with J gene TRBJ2-2; perhaps TRBD2 as D (6 bases). Trimming cost V 2 bases and J 3 bases, with 10 bases left between them. The germline V gene encodes CDR1 PRHDT and CDR2 FYEKMQ (reference sequence). This CDR3 is 15 amino acids long. DNA for the CDR3: TGTGCCAGCAGCTTAAAGGCGGGGTACACCGGGGAGCTGTTTTTT. It codes for CASSLKAGYTGELFF.

The rearrangement links TRBV6-5 to TRBJ1-5; TRBD1 might be the D (6 bases). The ends were cut back, 6 bases at V and 6 bases at J, with 18 bases in the middle. Germline CDR1 reads MNHEY; CDR2 reads SVGAGI. This CDR3 is built from 15 residues. The CDR3 DNA follows: TGTGCCAGCAGACCCCTCGGGGGGCCAGTTCAGCCCCAGCATTTT. Its protein is CASRPLGGPVQPQHF.

The chain recombines TRBV2 with TRBJ2-1; perhaps TRBD1 as D (6 bases). CDR1 and CDR2 (germline): SNHLY, FYNNEI. CDR3 size: 15 residues. The V end lost 7 bases, the J end lost 4 bases, and 17 bases lay between the germline ends. CDR3 loop: CASKQGGAQYNEQFF. Written as DNA, the CDR3 is TGTGCCAGCAAACAAGGGGGAGCACAATACAATGAGCAGTTCTTC.

This chain links TRBV6-5 with TRBJ2-2; D is possibly TRBD2 (6 bases). The germline CDR1 and CDR2 sequences are MNHEY and SVGAGI. V lost 8 bases and J 1 base, leaving 14 bases between the germline ends. This CDR3 region has 15 residues. The CDR3 DNA sequence: TGTGCCAGCGCCACGGGACTCGTGAACACCGGGGAGCTGTTTTTT. It is translated as CASATGLVNTGELFF.

The gene calls are TRBV28 and TRBJ2-7; 9 bases are a match to TRBD1. The CDR3 is made up of 14 amino acids. Germline-derived CDR1 and CDR2 are MDHEN and SYDVKM. V gave up 4 bases and J gave up 5 bases; unmatched junction bases: 6. For the CDR3, the DNA is TGTGCCAGCAGTTCACCGACAGGGGGAGACGAGCAGTACTTC. It encodes CASSSPTGGDEQYF.

The V gene is TRBV5-6, the J gene TRBJ2-1, with TRBD2 matching over 13 bases. This CDR3 spans 16 amino acids. Germline V CDR1 and CDR2: SGHDT, YYEEEE. The trim removed 4 bases at V and 4 bases at J, leaving 5 bases unmatched. CDR3 bases: TGTGCCAGCAGCCTGAGGACTAGCGGGAGATACAATGAGCAGTTCTTC. This gives the protein CASSLRTSGRYNEQFF.

The V gene is TRBV3-1 (or the pseudogene TRBV3-2), the J gene TRBJ2-1, with D unclear. V was trimmed by 0 bases and J by 12 bases, leaving 9 bases between them. The CDR3 is 12 amino acids. The V gene's germline CDR1 is LGHDT and CDR2 YNNKEL (reference sequence). The CDR3 DNA sequence: TGTGCCAGCAGCCAAGATACCAGAGGGCAGTTCTTC. Protein product: CASSQDTRGQFF.

This clone was detected only a few times. The chain uses TRBV5-1 and TRBJ1-1; D unresolved. V lost 3 bases and J 3 bases, leaving 9 bases between the germline ends. Germline assignment: CDR1 SGHRS and CDR2 YFSETQ. The CDR3 has 13 amino acids. CDR3 in amino acids: CASSSKRDTEAFF. The CDR3, as DNA: TGCGCCAGCAGCTCTAAAAGAGACACTGAAGCTTTCTTT.

This clone has just a few counts. The chain joins TRBV20-1 to TRBJ2-1, with D maybe TRBD1 (6 bases). The germline V gene encodes CDR1 DFQATT and CDR2 SNEGSKA (reference sequence). V lost 3 bases and J 3 bases, leaving 9 bases between the germline ends. The CDR3 length is 13 residues. The CDR3: CSASNRDYNEQFF. CDR3 nucleotides: TGCAGTGCTAGTAACAGGGACTACAATGAGCAGTTCTTC.

The J gene is TRBJ2-1, the V gene TRBV7-2, with a weak D call TRBD2 (5 bases). Germline V lookup: CDR1 SGHTA, CDR2 FQGNSA. V was clipped by 6 bases and J by 3 bases, with 15 bases between them. The CDR3 is 15 amino acids. This CDR3 reads CASRVSLGGYNEQFF. DNA of the CDR3: TGTGCCAGCAGGGTTTCCCTCGGAGGCTACAATGAGCAGTTCTTC.

This clone was recorded a few times. The chain combines TRBV7-3 with TRBJ1-1; D may be TRBD1 (5 bases). Germline loops: CDR1 SGHTA, CDR2 FQGTGA. The CDR3 length is 13 residues. Deletions cut 3 bases from V and 2 bases from J, with 7 bases between. The CDR3 nucleotides are TGTGCCAGCAGCTTCGACAGTAACACTGAAGCTTTCTTT. It translates to CASSFDSNTEAFF.

The chain has TRBV19 and TRBJ1-2; TRBD1 matches at 8 bases. The germline V gene has CDR1 LNHDA and CDR2 SQIVND (reference sequence). V lost 7 bases, J lost 4 bases, and 14 bases stayed unmatched. The CDR3 has 16 residues. The CDR3 DNA follows: TGTGCCAGTACCCTCTCGACCGGGACAGGCCTCTATGGCTACACCTTC. Encoded protein: CASTLSTGTGLYGYTF.